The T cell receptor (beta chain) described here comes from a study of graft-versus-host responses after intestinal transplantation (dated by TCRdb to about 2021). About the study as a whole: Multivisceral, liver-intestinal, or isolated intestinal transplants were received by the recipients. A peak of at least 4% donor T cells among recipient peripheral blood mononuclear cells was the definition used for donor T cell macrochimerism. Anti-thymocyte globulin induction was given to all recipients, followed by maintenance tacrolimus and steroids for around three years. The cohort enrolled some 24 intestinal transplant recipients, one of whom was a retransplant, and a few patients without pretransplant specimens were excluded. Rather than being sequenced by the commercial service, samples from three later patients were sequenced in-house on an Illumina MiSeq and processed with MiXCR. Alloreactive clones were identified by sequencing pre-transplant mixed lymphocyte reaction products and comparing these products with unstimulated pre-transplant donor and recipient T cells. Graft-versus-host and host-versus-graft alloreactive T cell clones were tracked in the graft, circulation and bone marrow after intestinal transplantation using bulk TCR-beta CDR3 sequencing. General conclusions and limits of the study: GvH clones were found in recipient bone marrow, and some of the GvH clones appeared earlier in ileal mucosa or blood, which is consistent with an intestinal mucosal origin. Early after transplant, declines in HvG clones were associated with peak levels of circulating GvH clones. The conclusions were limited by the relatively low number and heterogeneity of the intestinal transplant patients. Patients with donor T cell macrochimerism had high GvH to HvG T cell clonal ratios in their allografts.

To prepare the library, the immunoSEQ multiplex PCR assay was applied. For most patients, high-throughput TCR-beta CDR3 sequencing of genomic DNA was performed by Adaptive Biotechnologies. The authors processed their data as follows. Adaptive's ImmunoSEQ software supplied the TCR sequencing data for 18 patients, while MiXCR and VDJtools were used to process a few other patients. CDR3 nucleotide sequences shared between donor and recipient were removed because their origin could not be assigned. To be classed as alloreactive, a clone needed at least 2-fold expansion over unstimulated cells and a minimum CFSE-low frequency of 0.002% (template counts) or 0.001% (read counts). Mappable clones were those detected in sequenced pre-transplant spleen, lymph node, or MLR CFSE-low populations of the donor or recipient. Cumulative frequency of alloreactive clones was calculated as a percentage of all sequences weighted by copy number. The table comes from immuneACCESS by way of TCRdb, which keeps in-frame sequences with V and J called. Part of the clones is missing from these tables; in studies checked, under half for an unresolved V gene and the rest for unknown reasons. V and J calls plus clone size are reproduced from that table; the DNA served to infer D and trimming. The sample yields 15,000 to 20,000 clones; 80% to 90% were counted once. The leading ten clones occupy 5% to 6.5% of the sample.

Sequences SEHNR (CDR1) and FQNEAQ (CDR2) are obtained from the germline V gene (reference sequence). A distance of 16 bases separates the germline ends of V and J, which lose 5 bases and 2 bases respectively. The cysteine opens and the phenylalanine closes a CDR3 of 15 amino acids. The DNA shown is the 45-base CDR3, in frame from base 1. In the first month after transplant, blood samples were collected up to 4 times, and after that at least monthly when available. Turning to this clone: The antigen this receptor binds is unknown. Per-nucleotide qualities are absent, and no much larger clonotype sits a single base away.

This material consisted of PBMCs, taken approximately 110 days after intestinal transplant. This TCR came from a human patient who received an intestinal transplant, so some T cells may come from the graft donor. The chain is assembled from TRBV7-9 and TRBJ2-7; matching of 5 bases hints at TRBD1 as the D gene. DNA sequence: TGTGCCAGCAGCCCGAAGGGGAATCGGGCCTACGAGCAGTACTTC. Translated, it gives CASSPKGNRAYEQYF.